These T cell receptor beta chains were read from a single sample in a study of T cells after yellow fever vaccination. TCRdb re-called the 5' RACE reads with MiXCR, one entry per CDR3 protein. The sample shows 500,000 to 700,000 distinct CDR3 sequences, 15% to 20% of them seen only once. The sample was PBMCs, taken 15 days after the yellow fever booster vaccination. The receptors stem from a man aged 25-45 years who received the YFV17D yellow fever vaccine. Both conserved end residues are part of each CDR3. Each record gives: V gene, D gene, J gene, clone size, CDR3 protein, CDR3 DNA. The D gene is left open where the match is weak. Clone size is stated in some rows and not others, as once, few, many or a class when expanded.

V: TRBV9; D: TRBD1; J: TRBJ2-3; size: .; CDR3: CASSGGDRGLDTQYF; DNA: TGTGCCAGCAGCGGAGGGGACAGGGGGCTCGATACGCAGTATTTT
V: TRBV5-1; D: TRBD2; J: TRBJ2-1; size: few; CDR3: CASSLLGGGGGYNEQFF; DNA: TGCGCCAGCAGCTTGTTAGGAGGCGGGGGGGGATACAATGAGCAGTTCTTC
V: TRBV7-2; D: TRBD2; J: TRBJ2-1; size: few; CDR3: CASSPRALAGGYNEQFF; DNA: TGTGCCAGCAGCCCTAGGGCATTAGCGGGAGGCTACAATGAGCAGTTCTTC
V: TRBV12-3/TRBV12-4; D: TRBD1; J: TRBJ2-3; size: few; CDR3: CASSRTGIEGTQYF; DNA: TGTGCCAGCAGCCGGACAGGCATCGAGGGTACGCAGTATTTT
V: TRBV5-4; D: TRBD1; J: TRBJ2-6; size: .; CDR3: CASSLGTGSGANVLTF; DNA: TGTGCCAGCAGCTTGGGGACAGGGTCTGGGGCCAACGTCCTGACTTTC
V: TRBV19; D: TRBD2; J: TRBJ2-1; size: few; CDR3: CASSIRGGDEQFF; DNA: TGTGCCAGTAGTATACGGGGAGGGGATGAGCAGTTCTTC
V: TRBV9; D: TRBD1; J: TRBJ2-3; size: .; CDR3: CASSVTGTGGVDTQYF; DNA: TGTGCCAGCAGCGTAACCGGGACAGGGGGAGTAGATACGCAGTATTTT
V: TRBV28; D: TRBD1; J: TRBJ1-5; size: few; CDR3: CASSLRTGLQQPQHF; DNA: TGTGCCAGCAGTTTACGGACAGGGCTGCAACAGCCCCAGCATTTT
V: TRBV7-2; D: .; J: TRBJ2-5; size: .; CDR3: CASSLMGSGAETQYF; DNA: TGTGCCAGCAGCTTAATGGGCTCGGGGGCCGAGACCCAGTACTTC
V: TRBV27; D: .; J: TRBJ2-3; size: few; CDR3: CASSPYSLRSTDTQYF; DNA: TGTGCCAGCAGTCCTTATAGTTTGAGGAGCACAGATACGCAGTATTTT
V: TRBV12-3/TRBV12-4; D: .; J: TRBJ2-1; size: .; CDR3: CASSLRYNNEQFF; DNA: TGTGCCAGCAGTTTACGGTACAACAATGAGCAGTTCTTC
V: TRBV20-1; D: .; J: TRBJ2-3; size: few; CDR3: CSANQRLADTQYF; DNA: TGCAGTGCCAACCAACGACTGGCAGATACGCAGTATTTT
V: TRBV20-1; D: .; J: TRBJ2-7; size: few; CDR3: CSALVGGPASEQYF; DNA: TGCAGTGCCCTCGTGGGGGGCCCGGCTTCCGAGCAGTACTTC
V: TRBV7-9; D: .; J: TRBJ2-7; size: many; CDR3: CASSLLAGDYEQYF; DNA: TGTGCCAGCAGCTTATTGGCCGGGGACTACGAGCAGTACTTC
V: TRBV5-4; D: TRBD2; J: TRBJ2-3; size: few; CDR3: CASSETLSGSSTDTQYF; DNA: TGTGCCAGCAGCGAGACGCTTAGCGGGAGTAGCACAGATACGCAGTATTTT
V: TRBV12-3/TRBV12-4; D: .; J: TRBJ2-3; size: few; CDR3: CASSPLGPGGGDTQYF; DNA: TGTGCCAGCAGTCCACTGGGACCTGGGGGAGGAGATACGCAGTATTTT
V: TRBV12-3/TRBV12-4; D: .; J: TRBJ1-2; size: .; CDR3: CASSYIARGGYTF; DNA: TGTGCCAGCAGTTACATCGCCCGGGGTGGCTACACCTTC
V: TRBV27; D: .; J: TRBJ2-1; size: .; CDR3: CASSFRSLEEGDEQFF; DNA: TGTGCCAGCAGTTTCCGAAGCTTGGAAGAGGGCGATGAGCAGTTCTTC
V: TRBV7-9; D: .; J: TRBJ2-5; size: .; CDR3: CASSWDSYQETQYF; DNA: TGTGCCAGCAGCTGGGACTCGTACCAAGAGACCCAGTACTTC
V: TRBV7-9; D: .; J: TRBJ2-5; size: few; CDR3: CASRRSEVRETQYF; DNA: TGTGCCAGCCGCCGCAGCGAAGTCAGGGAGACCCAGTACTTC
V: TRBV10-3; D: TRBD1; J: TRBJ2-3; size: .; CDR3: CAISESPTGLRTDTQYF; DNA: TGTGCCATCAGTGAAAGCCCGACAGGGTTGAGAACAGATACGCAGTATTTT
V: TRBV6-2/TRBV6-3; D: .; J: TRBJ2-7; size: .; CDR3: CASSERYEQYF; DNA: TGTGCCAGCAGCGAGCGCTACGAGCAGTACTTC
V: TRBV2; D: TRBD2; J: TRBJ2-3; size: .; CDR3: CASSESSSGHTDAQYF; DNA: TGTGCCAGCAGTGAGAGCTCTAGCGGGCACACAGATGCGCAGTATTTT
V: TRBV12-3/TRBV12-4; D: .; J: TRBJ2-2; size: .; CDR3: CASVGAVTGELFF; DNA: TGTGCCAGCGTGGGGGCGGTAACCGGGGAGCTGTTTTTT
V: TRBV4-2; D: .; J: TRBJ1-1; size: few; CDR3: CASSQDMGRNTEAFF; DNA: TGTGCCAGCAGCCAAGATATGGGGAGGAACACTGAAGCTTTCTTT
V: TRBV7-2; D: TRBD2; J: TRBJ2-5; size: .; CDR3: CASSFLTSGMLETQYF; DNA: TGTGCCAGCAGCTTCTTGACTAGCGGGATGTTAGAGACCCAGTACTTC
V: TRBV24-1; D: TRBD2; J: TRBJ2-3; size: .; CDR3: CATSRRGDTDTQYF; DNA: TGTGCCACCAGTCGACGGGGGGATACAGATACGCAGTATTTT
V: TRBV4-3; D: .; J: TRBJ2-5; size: few; CDR3: CASSRNGEETQYF; DNA: TGCGCCAGCAGCCGAAACGGAGAGGAGACCCAGTACTTC
V: TRBV12-3/TRBV12-4; D: TRBD2; J: TRBJ2-1; size: few; CDR3: CASSRGTSGFSNEQFF; DNA: TGTGCCAGCAGCCGAGGGACTAGCGGTTTCAGCAATGAGCAGTTCTTC
V: TRBV5-1; D: .; J: TRBJ1-1; size: .; CDR3: CASSLDREDTEAFF; DNA: TGCGCCAGCAGCTTGGACAGGGAGGATACTGAAGCTTTCTTT
V: TRBV7-9; D: .; J: TRBJ2-2; size: .; CDR3: CASSLARLSGELFF; DNA: TGTGCCAGCAGCTTAGCCAGGTTGTCCGGGGAGCTGTTTTTT
V: TRBV12-3/TRBV12-4; D: .; J: TRBJ2-3; size: .; CDR3: CASSTGAGSVRKSTDTQYF; DNA: TGTGCCAGCAGTACAGGCGCAGGGAGTGTGCGGAAAAGCACAGATACGCAGTATTTT
V: TRBV18; D: TRBD2; J: TRBJ2-1; size: .; CDR3: CASSPASGRYNEQFF; DNA: TGTGCCAGCTCACCAGCTAGCGGGCGCTACAATGAGCAGTTCTTC
V: TRBV28; D: .; J: TRBJ2-7; size: few; CDR3: CASSLVWRTYEQYF; DNA: TGTGCCAGCAGCCTTGTTTGGAGGACCTACGAGCAGTACTTC
V: TRBV7-2; D: TRBD2; J: TRBJ2-7; size: .; CDR3: CASSLIPLAAYEQYF; DNA: TGTGCCAGCAGCTTGATCCCGCTAGCGGCCTACGAGCAGTACTTC
V: TRBV10-1; D: .; J: TRBJ2-1; size: few; CDR3: CASSEPTTREQFF; DNA: TGCGCCAGCAGTGAGCCCACTACGCGCGAGCAGTTCTTC
V: TRBV5-1; D: .; J: TRBJ1-1; size: .; CDR3: CASSLDETNSPFF; DNA: TGCGCCAGCAGCTTGGACGAGACTAACTCACCTTTCTTT
V: TRBV24-1; D: TRBD1; J: TRBJ2-7; size: .; CDR3: CATSDSGQGTYEQYF; DNA: TGTGCCACCAGTGATTCCGGACAGGGGACCTACGAGCAGTACTTC
V: TRBV10-3; D: .; J: TRBJ2-7; size: .; CDR3: CAISESGSSWEQYF; DNA: TGTGCCATCAGTGAGTCCGGGAGTAGTTGGGAGCAGTACTTC
V: TRBV11-2; D: TRBD2; J: TRBJ2-1; size: .; CDR3: CASSPPGVASGRAYNEQFF; DNA: TGTGCCAGCAGCCCCCCGGGGGTGGCTAGCGGGAGGGCCTACAATGAGCAGTTCTTC
V: TRBV7-2; D: .; J: TRBJ2-1; size: .; CDR3: CASSLAWGRYNEQFF; DNA: TGTGCCAGCAGCTTAGCGTGGGGGCGGTACAATGAGCAGTTCTTC
V: TRBV10-3; D: TRBD2; J: TRBJ2-1; size: .; CDR3: CAMGLAGGNEQFF; DNA: TGTGCCATGGGACTAGCGGGAGGGAATGAGCAGTTCTTC
V: TRBV5-1; D: TRBD1; J: TRBJ2-5; size: .; CDR3: CASSFGDFPRQGEETQYF; DNA: TGCGCCAGCAGCTTTGGGGACTTTCCTCGACAGGGGGAAGAGACCCAGTACTTC
V: TRBV5-1; D: .; J: TRBJ2-5; size: few; CDR3: CASSLALTTQETQYF; DNA: TGCGCCAGCAGCTTGGCCCTGACGACACAAGAGACCCAGTACTTC
V: TRBV20-1; D: .; J: TRBJ2-7; size: few; CDR3: CSASPRPEQYF; DNA: TGCAGTGCTTCCCCCCGGCCCGAGCAGTACTTC
V: TRBV3-1; D: .; J: TRBJ2-7; size: few; CDR3: CASSQERNEQYF; DNA: TGTGCCAGCAGCCAAGAGAGGAACGAGCAGTACTTC
V: TRBV3-1; D: .; J: TRBJ2-2; size: few; CDR3: CASSHTGTRTHLELFF; DNA: TGTGCCAGCAGCCATACCGGGACAAGGACCCACCTGGAGCTGTTTTTT
V: TRBV6-5; D: TRBD1; J: TRBJ2-2; size: .; CDR3: CASSYGRTGWKNTGELFF; DNA: TGTGCCAGCAGTTACGGGAGGACAGGGTGGAAGAACACCGGGGAGCTGTTTTTT
V: TRBV10-1; D: .; J: TRBJ2-7; size: .; CDR3: CASSDDLQGIEQYF; DNA: TGCGCCAGCAGTGACGATCTACAGGGCATAGAGCAGTACTTC
V: TRBV29-1; D: TRBD1; J: TRBJ2-7; size: few; CDR3: CSVGPDGQGYEQYF; DNA: TGCAGCGTTGGACCCGACGGACAGGGCTACGAGCAGTACTTC
V: TRBV5-1; D: TRBD2; J: TRBJ2-7; size: .; CDR3: CASSVAGAAGEQYF; DNA: TGCGCCAGCAGCGTAGCGGGAGCAGCGGGGGAGCAGTACTTC
V: TRBV12-3/TRBV12-4; D: TRBD1; J: TRBJ2-1; size: few; CDR3: CASRKDRGYNEQFF; DNA: TGTGCCAGCAGAAAAGACAGGGGCTACAATGAGCAGTTCTTC